Listed below are T cell receptor beta chains from one sample, sequenced in a study of CD8 T cells in ankylosing spondylitis. MiXCR was run by TCRdb on the 5' RACE reads, yielding one entry per CDR3 protein. Of roughly 280,000 distinct CDR3 sequences in the sample, 20% are singletons; the top ten hold roughly 8%. Sample: blood, either unsorted or a sorted T cell fraction (not recorded which). These receptor sequences come from a male donor with ankylosing spondylitis or in good health (not recorded which). Both conserved end residues are part of each CDR3. A D gene is named only where the DNA matches it firmly. Clone size is shown for a subset of rows, as once, few, many or a class of expanded clone.

j_call | clone_size | v_call | d_call | cdr3_aa | cdr3_nt
TRBJ1-2 | few | TRBV7-9 | . | CASSRGDASPGYTF | TGTGCCAGCAGCCGCGGGGACGCCTCGCCTGGCTACACCTTC
TRBJ1-5 | . | TRBV28 | . | CASSNQGYQPQHF | TGTGCCAGCAGTAACCAGGGATACCAGCCCCAGCATTTT
TRBJ2-1 | few | TRBV15 | . | CATSSLAGSSYNEQFF | TGTGCCACCTCGAGTCTGGCGGGAAGCTCCTACAATGAGCAGTTCTTC
TRBJ1-5 | few | TRBV12-3/TRBV12-4 | . | CASSFAVGKGDQPQHF | TGTGCCAGCAGTTTTGCGGTGGGGAAGGGGGATCAGCCCCAGCATTTT
TRBJ2-1 | . | TRBV5-1 | TRBD1 | CASSWDRGREQFF | TGCGCCAGCAGTTGGGACAGGGGGCGGGAGCAGTTCTTC
TRBJ1-4 | . | TRBV12-3/TRBV12-4 | . | CASSFTRADNEKLFF | TGTGCCAGCAGTTTTACCCGGGCCGATAATGAAAAACTGTTTTTT
TRBJ1-2 | . | TRBV5-6 | . | CASSLVSVQNYGYTF | TGTGCCAGCAGCTTGGTGAGCGTACAGAACTATGGCTACACCTTC
TRBJ2-3 | few | TRBV5-1 | . | CASSPDGSSTDTQYF | TGCGCCAGCAGTCCGGACGGTTCTAGCACAGATACGCAGTATTTT
TRBJ2-1 | . | TRBV20-1 | . | CSASEAGGQFF | TGCAGTGCTAGTGAGGCGGGTGGGCAGTTCTTC
TRBJ2-2 | . | TRBV7-6 | . | CASSFPGQGGGELFF | TGTGCCAGCAGCTTCCCCGGGCAGGGCGGCGGGGAGCTGTTTTTT
TRBJ1-2 | . | TRBV18 | . | CASSPKETGQSYTF | TGTGCCAGCTCACCTAAAGAGACTGGACAAAGCTACACCTTC
TRBJ1-1 | . | TRBV3-1 | . | CASRGAGISEAFF | TGTGCCAGCCGGGGGGCGGGAATTTCTGAAGCTTTCTTT
TRBJ1-1 | few | TRBV2 | . | CASSEQVFFPAEAFF | TGTGCCAGCAGTGAACAGGTTTTTTTCCCCGCTGAAGCTTTCTTT
TRBJ2-1 | once | TRBV9 | TRBD2 | CASSLSSGSLGNEQFF | TGTGCCAGCAGCCTGTCAAGCGGGAGCCTGGGGAATGAGCAGTTCTTC
TRBJ2-5 | many | TRBV24-1 | . | CATSDSSLSGGAGQETQYF | TGTGCCACCAGTGATTCAAGCCTTTCGGGGGGCGCGGGGCAAGAGACCCAGTACTTC
TRBJ1-3 | . | TRBV20-1 | . | CSARGGDSGNTIYF | TGCAGTGCTCGGGGCGGGGACTCTGGAAACACCATATATTTT
TRBJ2-5 | . | TRBV5-1 | . | CASSLKAETQYF | TGCGCCAGCAGCTTGAAGGCCGAGACCCAGTACTTC
TRBJ2-3 | few | TRBV29-1 | . | CSAPGRGGDTQYF | TGCAGCGCCCCTGGGAGGGGGGGAGATACGCAGTATTTT
TRBJ2-5 | . | TRBV7-2 | . | CASRLMLSEQETQYF | TGTGCCAGCCGATTAATGCTTAGCGAGCAAGAGACCCAGTACTTC
TRBJ2-3 | few | TRBV5-1 | TRBD2 | CASREGSTTSDTQYF | TGCGCCAGCCGGGAGGGCAGCACAACCTCAGATACGCAGTATTTT
TRBJ1-5 | few | TRBV6-1 | TRBD1 | CASSGQGSSNQPQHF | TGTGCCAGCAGCGGACAGGGCAGTAGCAATCAGCCCCAGCATTTT
TRBJ2-5 | . | TRBV20-1 | . | CSASGQETQYF | TGCAGTGCTAGCGGACAAGAGACCCAGTACTTC
TRBJ2-5 | . | TRBV20-1 | TRBD2 | CSARKRGGAKTQYF | TGCAGTGCTAGAAAGCGGGGGGGCGCTAAGACCCAGTACTTC
TRBJ2-3 | . | TRBV5-1 | . | CASSARLGGNTQYF | TGCGCCAGCAGCGCCCGACTAGGAGGGAATACGCAGTATTTT
TRBJ2-5 | few | TRBV20-1 | TRBD1 | CSARDPGQVLETQYF | TGCAGTGCTAGAGATCCGGGACAGGTGCTGGAGACCCAGTACTTC
TRBJ1-2 | . | TRBV28 | TRBD1 | CASSFQGAFGYTF | TGTGCCAGCAGTTTCCAGGGGGCCTTTGGCTACACCTTC